These T cell receptor beta chains were read from a single sample in a study of blood T cell repertoires in COVID-19. Generated by immunoSEQ multiplex PCR, the TCRdb table keeps only in-frame clones and is missing some. The sample comprises some 180,000 clones, 81% of which are singletons, and 11% rests with the top ten. Sequencing input: peripheral blood. All receptors come from a woman aged 35 to 49 with COVID-19, enrolled during active disease. Both conserved end residues are part of each CDR3. Each record gives: J gene, clone size, V gene, D gene, CDR3 DNA, CDR3 protein. D genes are given only for firm matches. Rows give clone size only sometimes, using once, few, many, or a class for an expanded clone.

>TRBJ1-1|NA|TRBV5-8|TRBD1
TGTGCCAGCAGCTACTATAGGGGACAGATGAACACTGAAGCTTTCTTT
CASSYYRGQMNTEAFF
>TRBJ2-4|NA|TRBV2|TRBD2
TGTGCCAGCACCCGGACTAGCGGGAGAAACATTCAGTACTTC
CASTRTSGRNIQYF
>TRBJ2-3|NA|TRBV7-5|NA
TGTGTCAGAAGCCCTAGGACAGGGAGGGGCCCTGATACGCAGTATTTT
CVRSPRTGRGPDTQYF
>TRBJ2-1|NA|TRBV7-3|TRBD2
TGTGCCAGCAGCCCCCGGGGGGAGGTGGATGAGCAGTTCTTC
CASSPRGEVDEQFF
>TRBJ1-2|NA|TRBV12-3/TRBV12-4|NA
TGTGCCAGCAGGCGGGAGAGTGGCTACACCTTC
CASRRESGYTF
>TRBJ2-5|NA|TRBV5-4|NA
TGTGCCAGCAGCTCACAGGTTCAAGAGACCCAGTACTTC
CASSSQVQETQYF
>TRBJ2-7|few|TRBV9|TRBD2
TGTGCCAGAAAACGGGTACTAGCGGGAGGGTCCTACGAGCAGTACTTC
CARKRVLAGGSYEQYF
>TRBJ2-7|NA|TRBV9|NA
TGTGCCAGCAGCGTAACGGACAGTGCCTACGAGCAGTACTTC
CASSVTDSAYEQYF
>TRBJ2-6|NA|TRBV5-1|TRBD1
TGCGCCAGCAGCTTGTGGACAGGAGGCTCTGGGGCCAACGTCCTGACTTTC
CASSLWTGGSGANVLTF
>TRBJ2-7|NA|TRBV18|TRBD2
TGTGCCAGCTCACTTCGGACTAGCGGGAGTTACGAGCAGTACTTC
CASSLRTSGSYEQYF
>TRBJ2-2|NA|TRBV12-3/TRBV12-4|TRBD1
TGTGCCAGCAAGACAGGGTACACCGGGGAGCTGTTTTTT
CASKTGYTGELFF
>TRBJ2-3|NA|TRBV19|TRBD2
TGTGCCAGTAGTATAGAGACTAGCGGGGGTTCCGGCACAGATACGCAGTATTTT
CASSIETSGGSGTDTQYF
>TRBJ1-1|NA|TRBV25-1|NA
TGTGCCAGCAGTGAGCCAGTTGCATATGAAGCTTTCTTT
CASSEPVAYEAFF
>TRBJ2-1|NA|TRBV29-1|NA
TGCAGCGTTGATGGCACCACCGAGCAGTTCTTC
CSVDGTTEQFF
>TRBJ2-5|NA|TRBV24-1|NA
TGTGCCACCGGGAGTGCCCAAGAGACCCAGTACTTC
CATGSAQETQYF
>TRBJ2-1|NA|TRBV4-1|NA
TGCGCCAGCAGCCAAGATCCCGGGACAAGTTACAATGAGCAGTTCTTC
CASSQDPGTSYNEQFF
>TRBJ2-3|few|TRBV7-8|NA
TGTGCCAGCAGCCTCAGTCAAGATACGCAGTATTTT
CASSLSQDTQYF
>TRBJ1-1|NA|TRBV2|NA
TGTGCCAGCAATCGTCAGGGCTTGGACACTGAAGCTTTCTTT
CASNRQGLDTEAFF
>TRBJ1-1|NA|TRBV5-6|NA
TGTGCCAGCAGCTTGTTGGGGGCTAGGAACACTGAAGCTTTCTTT
CASSLLGARNTEAFF
>TRBJ2-5|NA|TRBV18|NA
TGTGCCAGCTCACGGAACAGCTTAGAGACCCAGTACTTC
CASSRNSLETQYF
>TRBJ1-1|NA|TRBV30|NA
TGTGCCTGGAGTCCCAGGGTGAAAACAGCGAACACTGAAGCTTTCTTT
CAWSPRVKTANTEAFF
>TRBJ1-1|NA|TRBV29-1|TRBD1
TGCAGCGTAACCGGGACAGGGGTCGGAAACACTGAAGCTTTCTTT
CSVTGTGVGNTEAFF
>TRBJ1-5|NA|TRBV19|NA
TGTGCCAGTAGTATTAATGGACAGATCCAGCCCCAGCATTTT
CASSINGQIQPQHF
>TRBJ1-2|NA|TRBV19|NA
TGTGCCAGTAGTACCAGGGGCTATGGCTACACCTTC
CASSTRGYGYTF
>TRBJ1-3|few|TRBV6-6|NA
TGTGCCAGCAGTTACTCGAGCGGGAATGGAAACACCATATATTTT
CASSYSSGNGNTIYF
>TRBJ2-3|NA|TRBV6-5|NA
TGTGCCAGTGAGGAGGCCCAGAAGGAAACAGATACGCAGTATTTT
CASEEAQKETDTQYF
>TRBJ2-7|NA|TRBV3-1/TRBV3-2|NA
TGTGCCAGCAGCCAAGATCTAGTTGGTTACGAGCAGTACTTC
CASSQDLVGYEQYF
>TRBJ2-1|NA|TRBV28|NA
TGTGCCAGCAGACCGCCAGGCGTTGGCGGACTCTACAATGAGCAGTTCTTC
CASRPPGVGGLYNEQFF
>TRBJ2-5|once|TRBV9|TRBD2
TGTGCCAGCAGCGTGGGCGGGAGAGAGACCCAGTACTTC
CASSVGGRETQYF
>TRBJ1-3|NA|TRBV4-1|NA
TGCGCCAGCAGCCAAGATTTCCGGGGATCTGGAAACACCATATATTTT
CASSQDFRGSGNTIYF
>TRBJ2-5|NA|TRBV28|TRBD1
TGTGCCAGCAGTAGCCCAGGGGGACGCACAGAGACCCAGTACTTC
CASSSPGGRTETQYF
>TRBJ2-3|NA|TRBV28|NA
TGTGCCAGCAGTCGGAACGTCGGAGGATTCACAGATACGCAGTATTTT
CASSRNVGGFTDTQYF
>TRBJ1-1|NA|TRBV7-8|NA
TGTGCCAGCAAAGGAAGGGAGGGGACTTGGACTGAAGCTTTCTTT
CASKGREGTWTEAFF
>TRBJ2-7|NA|TRBV24-1|NA
TGTGCCACCACCCGGGAAAGGAGTGGGTACGAGCAGTACTTC
CATTRERSGYEQYF
>TRBJ2-5|NA|TRBV2|NA
TGTGCCAGCAGTGCGTTCCAGACCCAGTACTTC
CASSAFQTQYF
>TRBJ2-3|NA|TRBV25-1|TRBD2
TGTGCCAGCAGTGGGACTAGCGGCACAGATACGCAGTATTTT
CASSGTSGTDTQYF
>TRBJ1-2|NA|TRBV4-1|TRBD1
TGCGCCAGCAGCCTTAACCCAACCGAGGGGGCGCGTGGCTACACCTTC
CASSLNPTEGARGYTF
>TRBJ1-5|NA|TRBV27|TRBD1
TGTGCCAGCAGCAGGGGGGATAGCAATCAGCCCCAGCATTTT
CASSRGDSNQPQHF